Below, 22 T cell receptor beta chains from the same sample are listed, as sequenced in a study of T cell changes during pregnancy in multiple sclerosis. TCRdb's copy holds only in-frame clones and misses some; the assay was immunoSEQ multiplex PCR. The table has 65,000 to 85,000 clones, approximately 90% seen once. The sample here was CD4+ T cells from peripheral blood mononuclear cells, taken before pregnancy. The receptors were sampled from a female donor with multiple sclerosis, enrolled in a pregnancy study.

The chain links TRBV19 to TRBJ2-1, with TRBD2 matching 10 bases. The germline V gene has CDR1 LNHDA and CDR2 SQIVND (reference sequence). J was trimmed by 10 bases and V by 3 bases; bases with no gene match: 9. The CDR3 consists of 15 residues. The CDR3 loop is CASSIPGTSVGEQFF. The CDR3 DNA follows: TGTGCCAGTAGTATCCCCGGGACTAGCGTTGGAGAGCAGTTCTTC.

V is TRBV30 and J is TRBJ2-1; 15 nucleotides line up with TRBD2. The J segment lost 3 bases and the V segment lost 1 base, leaving 4 bases of the junction unmatched. The CDR3 covers 17 residues. The germline gives CDR1 GTSNPN, CDR2 SVGIG (reference sequence). In nucleotides, the CDR3 is TGTGCCTGGAGTGGGACTAGCGGGGGGGTATTCTACAATGAGCAGTTCTTC. Encoded protein: CAWSGTSGGVFYNEQFF.

The rearrangement links TRBV28 to TRBJ1-1, with D hard to call. The CDR3 runs to 18 residues. Deletions cut 2 bases from V and 1 base from J, with 20 bases between. Germline CDR1 and CDR2: MDHEN and SYDVKM. CDR3 bases: TGTGCCAGCAGTTTAAGGTCCGGATTACTTCGAGGGAACACTGAAGCTTTCTTT. Its protein is CASSLRSGLLRGNTEAFF.

The V call is TRBV9, the J call TRBJ1-1; D gene ambiguous. Germline CDR1 and CDR2: SGDLS and YYNGEE. Trimming took off 2 bases at V and 4 bases at J, with 9 bases between the two ends. The CDR3 covers 13 residues. The CDR3 protein is CASSVAGTTEAFF. CDR3 coding DNA: TGTGCCAGCAGCGTGGCGGGTACCACTGAAGCTTTCTTT.

This clone was seen only once. This chain joins TRBV23-1 and TRBJ2-7, with 10 positions matching TRBD1. TRBV23-1 is an ORF; its function is uncertain. V shed 4 bases, J shed 3 bases, and the junction held 9 bases outside the gene matches. This CDR3 spans 16 amino acids. The CDR3 DNA is TGCGCCAGCAGTCGCCTTGAGGGACAGGGGAGCTACGAGCAGTACTTC. It is translated as CASSRLEGQGSYEQYF.

The chain has TRBV28 and TRBJ1-2, with D unresolved. CDR3 size: 14 residues. V was pared by 3 bases and J by 7 bases, with 15 bases between. CDR1 is MDHEN and CDR2 is SYDVKM in the germline V gene. This CDR3 is CASSLGGPPGGYTF. CDR3 bases: TGTGCCAGCAGTTTGGGAGGGCCTCCGGGTGGCTACACCTTC.

The J gene is TRBJ2-1, the V gene TRBV10-2; 7 bases map to TRBD2. Germline CDR1 reads WSHSY; CDR2 reads SAAADI. V lost 6 bases, J lost 2 bases, and 4 bases stayed unmatched. The CDR3 is 14 amino acids. The DNA of the CDR3 is TGCGCCAGCAGCGGAGGACTAGCCTACAATGAGCAGTTCTTC. It codes for CASSGGLAYNEQFF.

The rearrangement links TRBV30 to TRBJ1-4; 9 positions match TRBD1. The CDR3 length is 15 residues. CDR1 and CDR2 (germline): GTSNPN, SVGIG (reference sequence). Trimming removed 0 bases from V and 5 bases from J; junction bases left unmatched: 4. The chain's CDR3 is CAWSVAGQGNEKLFF. In DNA form, the CDR3 reads TGTGCCTGGAGTGTAGCAGGACAGGGGAATGAAAAACTGTTTTTT.

The V gene is TRBV7-9, the J gene TRBJ1-2, with D maybe TRBD1 (5 bases). The CDR3 consists of 14 residues. Germline-derived CDR1 and CDR2 are SEHNR and FQNEAQ (reference sequence). Trimming took off 4 bases at V and 4 bases at J, with 13 bases between the two ends. CDR3 amino acids: CASSSGVYSYGYTF. The CDR3 bases are TGTGCCAGCAGCTCGGGGGTTTATAGCTATGGCTACACCTTC.

Only one count was recorded for this clone. V and J are TRBV6-1 and TRBJ2-7, with 12 bases fitting TRBD2. The CDR3 has 17 residues. The germline gives CDR1 MNHNS, CDR2 SASEGT. After removal of 4 bases from V and 1 base from J, the junction contained 8 bases not matched to a gene. CDR3 bases: TGTGCCAGCAGTGGACGTCGGGGACTAGCGGGTTCCTACGAGCAGTACTTC. Translation: CASSGRRGLAGSYEQYF.

V and J are TRBV5-5 and TRBJ2-7; D is possibly TRBD1 (5 bases). Trimming removed 6 bases at V and 2 bases at J, with 21 bases between. This CDR3 has 16 amino acids. CDR1 is SGHKS, CDR2 YYEKEE, per germline (reference sequence). CDR3: CASTLSVQAGAYEQYF. The CDR3 region has the DNA TGTGCCAGCACCCTGTCGGTACAGGCCGGAGCCTACGAGCAGTACTTC.

The rearrangement joins TRBV5-1 to TRBJ2-2; 13 bases map to TRBD2. J was trimmed by 5 bases and V by 4 bases; bases with no gene match: 5. The CDR3 is 16 residues long. CDR1 and CDR2 from the germline V gene are SGHRS and YFSETQ. CDR3 sequence (DNA): TGCGCCAGCAGCATAGGACTAGCGGGAGTTACCGGGGAGCTGTTTTTT. Translating it yields CASSIGLAGVTGELFF.

The J gene is TRBJ2-5, the V gene TRBV5-1; TRBD1 is a possible D gene (5 bases). Trimming left V 5 bases short and J 3 bases short, with 8 bases between. The CDR3 spans 12 residues. The germline gives CDR1 SGHRS, CDR2 YFSETQ. The CDR3 nucleotides read TGCGCCAGCAGGGACACTAAAGAGACCCAGTACTTC. Amino acid sequence: CASRDTKETQYF.

There are a few counts of this clone. The V call is TRBV6-4, the J call TRBJ1-6; the match to TRBD1 covers 9 bases. From germline, CDR1 is MRHNA and CDR2 SNTAGT. The CDR3 has 15 amino acids. Trimming removed 4 bases from V and 5 bases from J; junction bases left unmatched: 3. The CDR3 region has the DNA TGTGCCAGCAGTGCGGGGACAGGGAATAATTCACCCCTCCACTTT. This gives the protein CASSAGTGNNSPLHF.

Note on this clone: Because the CDR3's place on the DNA is in doubt, the DNA is left out and the CDR3 is given as listed by TCRdb. Other DNA sequences from this sample encode an identical CDR3 as well. This chain links TRBV28 with TRBJ2-7; TRBD1 is the table's D call and was not checked against the DNA. Both ends counted, the CDR3 spans 15 residues. Germline loops: CDR1 MDHEN, CDR2 SYDVKM. The CDR3 loop reads CASSTSGQVPYEQYF.

V is TRBV7-9 and J is TRBJ2-3; the match to TRBD2 covers 12 bases. CDR1 SEHNR and CDR2 FQNEAQ come from the germline V gene (reference sequence). The V segment lost 5 bases and the J segment 4 bases; nucleotides outside the gene matches: 4. The CDR3 contains 15 residues. CDR3 DNA: TGTGCCAGCAGCCCACTAGCGGGGGGAGCAGATACGCAGTATTTT. Translation gives CASSPLAGGADTQYF.

The rearrangement uses TRBV2 and TRBJ2-7; TRBD2 agrees at 12 bases. The germline V gene has CDR1 SNHLY and CDR2 FYNNEI. The junction had 4 bases not matched to a gene; V was cut back by 1 base and J by 0 bases. The CDR3 consists of 17 residues. CDR3 region: CASSEEGLAGSSYEQYF. The DNA of the CDR3 is TGTGCCAGCAGTGAAGAAGGACTAGCGGGGAGCTCCTACGAGCAGTACTTC.

The chain has TRBV30 and TRBJ2-7; TRBD2 might be the D (7 bases). Trimming removed 1 base from V and 2 bases from J, with 30 bases in between. Germline assignment: CDR1 GTSNPN and CDR2 SVGIG (reference sequence). The CDR3 loop spans 20 amino acids. The CDR3 region has the DNA TGTGCCTGGAGTGGGGGAAGGACGTTTTTTGGGGCGGGGGCGACCTACGAGCAGTACTTC. Amino acids: CAWSGGRTFFGAGATYEQYF.

This rearrangement joins TRBV6-1 to TRBJ1-1, with 8 nucleotides matching TRBD1. The CDR3 sequence is 14 residues long. V trimming: 6 bases; J trimming: 5 bases; junction bases outside the gene matches: 8. Germline-derived CDR1 and CDR2 are MNHNS and SASEGT. CDR3 amino acids: CASSFDRGWTEAFF. The DNA for the CDR3 is TGTGCCAGCAGCTTCGACAGGGGATGGACTGAAGCTTTCTTT.

This chain connects TRBV7-3 to TRBJ2-1; D ambiguous. The ends were cut back, 4 bases at V and 4 bases at J, with 17 bases in the middle. CDR3 length: 16 residues. Germline V gene sequence: CDR1 SGHTA, CDR2 FQGTGA. This CDR3 reads CASSSRSGALYNEQFF. CDR3 nucleotides: TGTGCCAGCAGCTCCCGGTCCGGTGCTTTATACAATGAGCAGTTCTTC.

The chain links TRBV29-1 to TRBJ1-2; D remains unclear. The ends were cut back, 3 bases at V and 6 bases at J, with 11 bases in the middle. The germline V gene encodes CDR1 SQVTM and CDR2 ANQGSEA. This CDR3 has 12 amino acids. The CDR3 sequence: CSVEGLRDGYTF. In nucleotides, the CDR3 is TGCAGCGTTGAGGGTCTTCGGGATGGCTACACCTTC.

The J gene is TRBJ2-2, the V gene TRBV2; TRBD2 aligns across 11 bases. The CDR3 is 15 residues long. Germline V gene lookup returns CDR1 SNHLY and CDR2 FYNNEI. V lost 7 bases, J lost 6 bases, and 7 bases stayed unmatched. The CDR3 DNA is TGTGCCAGCATCTTGACTAGCGGGACCGCCGGGGAGCTGTTTTTT. This encodes CASILTSGTAGELFF.